Included here is one T cell receptor (beta chain) sequence, with context. Its antigen is undetermined. This PCR relied on a set of 60 Vbeta primers and 13 Jbeta primers. The protocol was immunoSEQ multiplex PCR, while the TCRdb copy is restricted to in-frame clones and leaves out a portion. The table includes about 180,000 clones, around 80% detected once. The data are from a study of cytomegalovirus exposure and HLA in healthy donors. This CDR3 region has 15 residues. Germline loops: CDR1 SEHNR, CDR2 FQNEAQ (reference sequence). Trimming took 5 bases from V and 4 from J; bases not matched to a gene: 5. Study-level results: The authors later linked a missense DCLRE1C variant to TCR beta V- and J-gene trimming. In an earlier analysis, in roughly 600 donors, most V segments appeared productive either ~87% or ~30% of the time. What a later analysis reportedly showed was that an Asian-associated ancestry cluster had fewer N-insertions than the roughly 700-donor mean. It was about 180 TCR beta chains that were listed as cytomegalovirus-associated.

V is TRBV7-9 and J is TRBJ2-1; TRBD2 matches 10 bases. Input material: PBMCs. The receptor was isolated from a woman between 50 and 59 years old in good health and CMV-seronegative. The CDR3 DNA reads as TGTGCCAGCAGCCTCGGACTAGCGGTGTACAATGAGCAGTTCTTC. Encoded protein: CASSLGLAVYNEQFF.